This TCR beta chain was identified in a study of a mutant IDH1 vaccine in newly diagnosed glioma. Study details: Radiotherapy alone preceded vaccination by 4-6 weeks; alternatively, vaccination started with temozolomide cycles. Treated patients were approximately 62% male, about 38% female, mean age about 41 years.

From germline, CDR1 is MNHEY and CDR2 SMNVEV (reference sequence). The V gene lost 3 bases and the J gene lost 0 bases, with 14 bases spanning the gap. CDR3 length equals 16 residues. Turning to this clone: The antigen is not known.

Time point of the sample: week 47, end of study. It was 300 ug of mutant IDH1 20-mer peptide that made up each vaccine dose, given with topical imiquimod. Astrocytomas found in donors were new, WHO grade 3 or 4, IDH1-mutant and ATRX-lost. The protocol was immunoSEQ multiplex PCR, while the TCRdb copy is restricted to in-frame clones and leaves out a portion. This repertoire shows around 30,000 clones, approximately 89% found once; its top ten account for about 2.2%. This TCR was sampled from a man aged 40-49 years with glioma. This chain joins TRBV27 and TRBJ1-2; D ambiguous. The sequencing here drew on PBMCs, taken from a glioma patient whose treatment included an IDH1 peptide vaccine. This CDR3 reads CASSFGGGRANYGYTF. The CDR3, as DNA: TGTGCCAGCAGTTTTGGTGGCGGAAGAGCTAACTATGGCTACACCTTC.